Described below is a single TCR beta chain sequence and its context. This sample also contains other DNA sequences that code for the same CDR3. This specimen belongs to a study of OX40 agonist ivuxolimab in advanced cancers. Clones were sequenced by immunoSEQ multiplex PCR, and TCRdb holds only the in-frame ones, with some missing. This sample carries 30,000 to 45,000 clones, 70% to 80% of them seen once, and the ten largest clones take 21%. The CDR3 runs to 16 residues. Deletions cut 0 bases from V and 6 bases from J, with 17 bases between. In germline, CDR1 is MNHNS, CDR2 SASEGT. J is TRBJ1-2 and V is TRBV6-1; D is unresolved. This clonotype originated in an adult with an advanced solid tumor such as melanoma, head and neck, liver or kidney cancer. The specimen was CD4+ or CD8+ T cells sorted from blood, collected in a trial of the OX40 agonist ivuxolimab. Written as DNA, the CDR3 is TGTGCCAGCAGTGAAGCGCTCGGCGCGTTCAGGAATGGCTACACCTTC. It is translated as CASSEALGAFRNGYTF.